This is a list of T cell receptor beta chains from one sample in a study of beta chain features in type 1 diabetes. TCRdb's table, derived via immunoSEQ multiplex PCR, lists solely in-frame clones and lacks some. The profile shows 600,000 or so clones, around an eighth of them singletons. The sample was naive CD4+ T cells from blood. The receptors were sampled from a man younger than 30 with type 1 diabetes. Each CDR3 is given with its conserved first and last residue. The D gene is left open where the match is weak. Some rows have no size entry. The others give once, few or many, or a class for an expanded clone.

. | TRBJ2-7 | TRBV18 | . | CASSPPGGSRSYEQYF | TGTGCCAGCTCACCACCGGGAGGTTCTCGCTCCTACGAGCAGTACTTC
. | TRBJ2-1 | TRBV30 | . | CAWSVFWAGADNEQFF | TGTGCCTGGAGTGTATTCTGGGCAGGGGCGGACAATGAGCAGTTCTTC
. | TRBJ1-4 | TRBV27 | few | CASSSISLGANEKLFF | TGTGCCAGCAGTTCGATTTCTCTCGGGGCGAATGAAAAACTGTTTTTT
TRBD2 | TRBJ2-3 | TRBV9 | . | CASSVVPLAGGGEDTQYF | TGTGCCAGCAGCGTAGTCCCACTAGCGGGGGGAGGTGAAGATACGCAGTATTTT
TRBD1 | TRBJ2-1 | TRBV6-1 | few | CASRVQGLEQFF | TGTGCCAGCAGGGTACAGGGGCTTGAGCAGTTCTTC
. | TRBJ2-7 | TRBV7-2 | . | CASSLQEGEQYF | TGTGCCAGCAGCTTACAGGAGGGCGAGCAGTACTTC
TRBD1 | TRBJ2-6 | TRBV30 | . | CAWTGTGANVLTF | TGTGCCTGGACCGGGACAGGAGCCAACGTCCTGACTTTC
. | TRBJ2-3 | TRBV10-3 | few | CAIRTGDTQYF | TGTGCCATCAGAACAGGGGATACGCAGTATTTT
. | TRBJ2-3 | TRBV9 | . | CASSVEGDTQYF | TGTGCCAGCAGCGTAGAAGGAGATACGCAGTATTTT
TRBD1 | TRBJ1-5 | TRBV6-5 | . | CASKQGQGVQPQHF | TGTGCCAGCAAGCAGGGACAGGGGGTGCAGCCCCAGCATTTT
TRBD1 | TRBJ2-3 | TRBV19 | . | CASSIDRAGDTQYF | TGTGCCAGTAGTATCGACAGGGCGGGAGATACGCAGTATTTT
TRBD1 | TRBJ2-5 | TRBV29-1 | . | CSVEKGAETQYF | TGCAGCGTTGAAAAGGGGGCTGAGACCCAGTACTTC
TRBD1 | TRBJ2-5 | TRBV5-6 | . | CASSLLQGGETQYF | TGTGCCAGCAGCTTACTACAGGGGGGAGAGACCCAGTACTTC
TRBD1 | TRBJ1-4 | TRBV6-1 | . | CASSGGGQGNEKLFF | TGTGCCAGCAGTGGAGGAGGACAGGGTAATGAAAAACTGTTTTTT
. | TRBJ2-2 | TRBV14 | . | CASSPGTLRNTGELFF | TGTGCCAGCAGCCCCGGGACTCTGAGGAACACCGGGGAGCTGTTTTTT
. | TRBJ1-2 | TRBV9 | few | CASSPATGNYGYTF | TGTGCCAGCAGCCCAGCCACAGGGAACTATGGCTACACCTTC
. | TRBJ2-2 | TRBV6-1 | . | CASGEQGLLGELFF | TGTGCCAGCGGGGAACAGGGCCTCCTCGGGGAGCTGTTTTTT
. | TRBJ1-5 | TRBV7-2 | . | CASSPGGLQHQPQHF | TGTGCCAGCAGCCCCGGGGGGCTTCAACATCAGCCCCAGCATTTT
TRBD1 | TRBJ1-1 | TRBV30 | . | CAWSTGQGDTEAFF | TGTGCCTGGAGCACGGGACAGGGGGACACTGAAGCTTTCTTT
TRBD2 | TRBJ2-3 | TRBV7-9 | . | CASSLTLAGSTDTQYF | TGTGCCAGCAGCTTAACACTAGCGGGAAGCACAGATACGCAGTATTTT
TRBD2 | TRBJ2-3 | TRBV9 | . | CASSVGIKRGSTDTQYF | TGTGCCAGCAGCGTAGGGATAAAGCGGGGGAGCACAGATACGCAGTATTTT
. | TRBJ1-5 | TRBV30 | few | CAWNSGFRQPQHF | TGTGCCTGGAATTCAGGATTTAGGCAGCCCCAGCATTTT
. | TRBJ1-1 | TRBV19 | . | CASRGRRAFF | TGTGCCAGTCGAGGCCGGCGAGCTTTCTTT
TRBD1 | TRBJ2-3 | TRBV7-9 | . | CASSVRTGGGDTQYF | TGTGCCAGCAGCGTTCGGACAGGAGGTGGGGATACGCAGTATTTT
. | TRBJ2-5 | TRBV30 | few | CAWSEGVEGPSETQYF | TGTGCCTGGAGTGAAGGGGTAGAGGGCCCTTCGGAGACCCAGTACTTC
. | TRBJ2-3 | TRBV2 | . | CASSDLAADTQYF | TGTGCCAGCAGTGACCTAGCTGCAGATACGCAGTATTTT
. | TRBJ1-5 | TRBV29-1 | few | CSVEDPDQPQHF | TGCAGCGTTGAAGACCCGGATCAGCCCCAGCATTTT
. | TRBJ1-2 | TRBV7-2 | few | CASSLDSISNYGYTF | TGTGCCAGCAGCTTAGATTCGATCTCCAACTATGGCTACACCTTC
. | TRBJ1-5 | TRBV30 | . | CAWGRDNQPQHF | TGTGCCTGGGGACGGGACAATCAGCCCCAGCATTTT
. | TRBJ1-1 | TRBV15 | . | CATSRELGADTEAFF | TGTGCCACCAGCAGAGAACTAGGTGCCGACACTGAAGCTTTCTTT
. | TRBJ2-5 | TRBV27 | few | CASSSSRGGETQYF | TGTGCCAGCAGTTCCTCTAGGGGAGGAGAGACCCAGTACTTC
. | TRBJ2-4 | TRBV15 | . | CATSRDLSGAKNIQYF | TGTGCCACCAGCAGAGATCTGTCTGGGGCCAAAAACATTCAGTACTTC
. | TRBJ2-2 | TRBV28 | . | CASSTQALTGELFF | TGTGCCAGCAGTACCCAGGCGCTCACCGGGGAGCTGTTTTTT
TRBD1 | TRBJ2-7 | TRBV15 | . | CATSRDPGQGGYEQYF | TGTGCCACCAGCAGAGATCCTGGACAGGGTGGCTACGAGCAGTACTTC
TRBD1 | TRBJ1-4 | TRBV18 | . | CASSPRRAGGEKLFF | TGTGCCAGCTCACCACGGCGGGCAGGGGGAGAAAAACTGTTTTTT
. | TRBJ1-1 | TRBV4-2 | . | CASSQDRAGNTEAFF | TGTGCCAGCAGCCAAGATCGTGCAGGCAACACTGAAGCTTTCTTT
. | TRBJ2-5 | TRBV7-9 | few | CASSLAGEYQETQYF | TGTGCCAGCAGCTTAGCGGGAGAGTACCAAGAGACCCAGTACTTC
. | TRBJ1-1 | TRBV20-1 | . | CSRRGGTEAFF | TGCAGTCGTAGGGGGGGCACTGAAGCTTTCTTT